This T cell receptor beta chain was found in a study of response to subunit inactivated influenza vaccine. Regarding the study as a whole: It was the authors' suggestion that each seasonal influenza vaccination recruits few new T cells.

With 0 bases removed from V and 4 bases from J, the gap between germline ends came to 8 bases. Germline-derived CDR1 and CDR2 are MRHNA and SNTAGT. The CDR3 runs to 14 residues. One entry per CDR3 protein, called by TCRdb with MiXCR from the RT-PCR reads. Altogether 500,000 to 550,000 distinct CDR3 sequences are present, around 7.9% being singletons, with the ten largest covering about an eighth. This clonotype was detected many times. The antigen is unknown. The TCR comes from a man between 50 and 69 years old who received an inactivated influenza vaccine. Sample: PBMCs from blood, taken 23 to 25 months after vaccination. This rearrangement joins TRBV6-4 to TRBJ2-3; D not resolved. CDR3 amino acids: CASSDSFRPDTQYF. For the CDR3, the DNA is TGTGCCAGCAGTGACTCGTTTAGGCCAGATACGCAGTATTTT.